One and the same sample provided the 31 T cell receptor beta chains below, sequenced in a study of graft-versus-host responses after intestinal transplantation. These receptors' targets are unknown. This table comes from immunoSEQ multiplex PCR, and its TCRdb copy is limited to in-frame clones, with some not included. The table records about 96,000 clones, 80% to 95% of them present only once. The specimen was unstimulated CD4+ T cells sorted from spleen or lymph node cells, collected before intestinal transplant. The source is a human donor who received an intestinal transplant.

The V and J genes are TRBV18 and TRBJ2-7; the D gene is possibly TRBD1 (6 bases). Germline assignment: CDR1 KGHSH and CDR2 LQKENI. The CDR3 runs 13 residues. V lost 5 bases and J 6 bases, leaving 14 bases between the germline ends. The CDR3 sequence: CASSIRQAPEQYF. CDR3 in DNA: TGTGCCAGCTCAATACGACAGGCACCCGAGCAGTACTTC.

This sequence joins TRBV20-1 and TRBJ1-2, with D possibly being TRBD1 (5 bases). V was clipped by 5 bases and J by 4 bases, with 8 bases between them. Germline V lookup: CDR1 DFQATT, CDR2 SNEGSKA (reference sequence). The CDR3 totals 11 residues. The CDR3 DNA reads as TGCAGTGCTCACGACAGCTATGGCTACACCTTC. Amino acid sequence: CSAHDSYGYTF.

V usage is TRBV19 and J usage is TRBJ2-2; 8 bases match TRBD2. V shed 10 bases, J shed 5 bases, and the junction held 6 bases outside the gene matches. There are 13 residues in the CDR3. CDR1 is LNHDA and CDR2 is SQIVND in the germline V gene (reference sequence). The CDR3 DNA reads TGTGCCACCAAACGGGGGGGAACCGGGGAGCTGTTTTTT. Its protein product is CATKRGGTGELFF.

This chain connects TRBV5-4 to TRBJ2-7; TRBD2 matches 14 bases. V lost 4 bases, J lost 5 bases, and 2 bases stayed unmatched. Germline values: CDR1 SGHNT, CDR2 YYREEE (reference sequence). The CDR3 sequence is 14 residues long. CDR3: CASSPGLAGDEQYF. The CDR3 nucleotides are TGTGCCAGCAGCCCGGGACTAGCGGGAGACGAGCAGTACTTC.

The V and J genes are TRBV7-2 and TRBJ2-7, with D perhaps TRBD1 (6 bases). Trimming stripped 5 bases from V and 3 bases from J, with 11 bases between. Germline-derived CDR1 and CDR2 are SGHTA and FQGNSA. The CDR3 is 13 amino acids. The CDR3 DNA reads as TGTGCCAGCAGCCCCTGGGACAACTACGAGCAGTACTTC. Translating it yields CASSPWDNYEQYF.

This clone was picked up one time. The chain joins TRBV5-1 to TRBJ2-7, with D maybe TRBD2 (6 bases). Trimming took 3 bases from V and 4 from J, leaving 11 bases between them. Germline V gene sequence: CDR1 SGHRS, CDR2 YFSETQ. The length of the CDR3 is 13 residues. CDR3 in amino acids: CASSWGDPYEQYF. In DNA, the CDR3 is TGCGCCAGCAGCTGGGGGGACCCTTACGAGCAGTACTTC. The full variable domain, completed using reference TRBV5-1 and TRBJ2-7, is KAGVTQTPRYLIKTRGQQVTLSCSPISGHRSVSWYQQTPGQGLQFLFEYFSETQRNKGNFPGRFSGRQFSNSRSEMNVSTLELGDSALYLCASSWGDPYEQYFGPGTRLTVT.

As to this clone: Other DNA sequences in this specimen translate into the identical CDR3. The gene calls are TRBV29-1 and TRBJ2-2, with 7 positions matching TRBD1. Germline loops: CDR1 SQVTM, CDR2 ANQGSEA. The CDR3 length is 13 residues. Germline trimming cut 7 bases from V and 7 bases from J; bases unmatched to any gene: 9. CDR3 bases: TGCAGCGGAAGACAGGGAATTAGCGGGGAGCTGTTTTTT. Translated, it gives CSGRQGISGELFF.

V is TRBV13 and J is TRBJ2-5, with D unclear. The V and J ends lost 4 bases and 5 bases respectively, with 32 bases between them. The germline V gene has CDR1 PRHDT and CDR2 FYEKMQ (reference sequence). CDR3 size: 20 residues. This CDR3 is CASSSVGGPSYPLGRETQYF. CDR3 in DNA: TGTGCCAGCAGCTCAGTTGGTGGCCCTTCCTACCCCCTAGGTAGGGAGACCCAGTACTTC.

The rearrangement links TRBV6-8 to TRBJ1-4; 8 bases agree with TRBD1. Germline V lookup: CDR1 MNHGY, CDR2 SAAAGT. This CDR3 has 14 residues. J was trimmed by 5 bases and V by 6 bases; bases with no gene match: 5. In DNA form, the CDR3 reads TGTGCCAGCAGGACAGGGGTAAAAAATGAAAAACTGTTTTTT. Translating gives CASRTGVKNEKLFF.

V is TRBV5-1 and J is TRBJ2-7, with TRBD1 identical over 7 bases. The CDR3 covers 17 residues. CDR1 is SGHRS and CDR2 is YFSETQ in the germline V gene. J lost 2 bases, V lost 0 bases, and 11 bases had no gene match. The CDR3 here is CASSLALGQDRPYEQYF. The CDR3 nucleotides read TGCGCCAGCAGCTTGGCACTAGGACAGGATCGACCCTACGAGCAGTACTTC.

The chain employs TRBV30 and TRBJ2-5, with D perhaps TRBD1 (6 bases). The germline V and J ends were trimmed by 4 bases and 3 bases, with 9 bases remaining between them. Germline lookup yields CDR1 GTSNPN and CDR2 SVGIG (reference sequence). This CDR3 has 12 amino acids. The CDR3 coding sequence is TGTGCCTGGAACTCAGGGGAAGAGACCCAGTACTTC. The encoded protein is CAWNSGEETQYF.

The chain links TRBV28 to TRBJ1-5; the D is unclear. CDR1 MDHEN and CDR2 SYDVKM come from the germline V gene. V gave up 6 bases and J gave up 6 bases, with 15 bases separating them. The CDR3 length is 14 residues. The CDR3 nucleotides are TGTGCCAGCAGCCCCCCGCGAATGTTTCAGCCCCAGCATTTT. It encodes CASSPPRMFQPQHF.

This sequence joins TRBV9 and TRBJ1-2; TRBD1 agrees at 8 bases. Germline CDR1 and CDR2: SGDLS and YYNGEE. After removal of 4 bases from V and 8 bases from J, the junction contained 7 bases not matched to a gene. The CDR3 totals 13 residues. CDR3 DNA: TGTGCCAGCAGCCGAATCAGGGGGCTCGGCTACACCTTC. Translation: CASSRIRGLGYTF.

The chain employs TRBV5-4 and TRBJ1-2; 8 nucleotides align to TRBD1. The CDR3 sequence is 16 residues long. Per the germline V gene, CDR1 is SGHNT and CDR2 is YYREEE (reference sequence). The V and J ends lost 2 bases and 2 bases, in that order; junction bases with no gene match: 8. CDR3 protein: CASSFPGQGGNYGYTF. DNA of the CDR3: TGTGCCAGCAGCTTCCCCGGACAGGGAGGAAACTATGGCTACACCTTC.

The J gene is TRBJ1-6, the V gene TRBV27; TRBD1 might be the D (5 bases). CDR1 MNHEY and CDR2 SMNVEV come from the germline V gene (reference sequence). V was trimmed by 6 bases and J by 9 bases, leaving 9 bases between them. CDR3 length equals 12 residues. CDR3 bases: TGTGCCAGCAGCGAAAGGGGTTCACCCCTCCACTTT. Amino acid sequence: CASSERGSPLHF.

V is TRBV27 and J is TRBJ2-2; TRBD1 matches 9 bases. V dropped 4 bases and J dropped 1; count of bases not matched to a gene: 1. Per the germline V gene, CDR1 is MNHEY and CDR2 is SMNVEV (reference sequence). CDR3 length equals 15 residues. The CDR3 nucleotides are TGTGCCAGCAGTTGGGGACAGGGGAACACCGGGGAGCTGTTTTTT. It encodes CASSWGQGNTGELFF.

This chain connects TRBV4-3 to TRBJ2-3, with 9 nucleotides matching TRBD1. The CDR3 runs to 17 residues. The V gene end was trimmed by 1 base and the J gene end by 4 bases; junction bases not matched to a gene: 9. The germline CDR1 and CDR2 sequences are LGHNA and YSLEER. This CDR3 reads CASSQVKGDRVPDTQYF. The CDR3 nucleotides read TGCGCCAGCAGCCAAGTGAAAGGGGACAGGGTCCCAGATACGCAGTATTTT.

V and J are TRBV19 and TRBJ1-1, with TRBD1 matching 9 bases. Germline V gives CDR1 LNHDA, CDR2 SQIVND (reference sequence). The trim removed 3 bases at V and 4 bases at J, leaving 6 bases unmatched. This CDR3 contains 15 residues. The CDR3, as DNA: TGTGCCAGTAGTATCCACAGGGGGCGCCTCACTGAAGCTTTCTTT. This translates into CASSIHRGRLTEAFF.

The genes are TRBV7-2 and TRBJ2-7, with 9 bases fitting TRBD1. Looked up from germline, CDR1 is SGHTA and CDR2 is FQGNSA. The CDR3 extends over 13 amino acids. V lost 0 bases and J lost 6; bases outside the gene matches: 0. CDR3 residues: CASSLAGQGEQYF. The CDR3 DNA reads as TGTGCCAGCAGCTTAGCGGGACAGGGCGAGCAGTACTTC.

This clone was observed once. CDR3 in amino acids: CATSRDKGPGGTGELFF. In DNA form, the CDR3 reads TGTGCCACCAGCAGAGACAAGGGTCCGGGGGGCACCGGGGAGCTGTTTTTT. This chain uses TRBV15 with TRBJ2-2; 7 bases map to TRBD2. J gave up 4 bases and V 0 bases, and 8 bases lay outside the gene matches. Germline V lookup: CDR1 LNHNV, CDR2 YYDKDF (reference sequence). The length of the CDR3 is 17 residues.

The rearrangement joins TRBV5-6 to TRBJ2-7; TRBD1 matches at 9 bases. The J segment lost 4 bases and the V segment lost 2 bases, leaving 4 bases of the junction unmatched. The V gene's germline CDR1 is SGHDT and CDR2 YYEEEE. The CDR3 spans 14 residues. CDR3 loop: CASSLQGAKYEQYF. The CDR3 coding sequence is TGTGCCAGCAGCTTACAGGGGGCGAAATACGAGCAGTACTTC. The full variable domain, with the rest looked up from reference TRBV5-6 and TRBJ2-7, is DAGVTQSPTHLIKTRGQQVTLRCSPKSGHDTVSWYQQALGQGPQFIFQYYEEEERQRGNFPDRFSGHQFPNYSSELNVNALLLGDSALYLCASSLQGAKYEQYFGPGTRLTVT.

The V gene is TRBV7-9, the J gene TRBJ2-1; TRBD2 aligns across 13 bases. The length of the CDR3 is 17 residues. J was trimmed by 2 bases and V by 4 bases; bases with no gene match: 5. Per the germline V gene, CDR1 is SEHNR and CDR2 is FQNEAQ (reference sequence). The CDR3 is CASSSMTSGGPYNEQFF. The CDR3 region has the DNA TGTGCCAGCAGCTCGATGACTAGCGGGGGGCCCTACAATGAGCAGTTCTTC.

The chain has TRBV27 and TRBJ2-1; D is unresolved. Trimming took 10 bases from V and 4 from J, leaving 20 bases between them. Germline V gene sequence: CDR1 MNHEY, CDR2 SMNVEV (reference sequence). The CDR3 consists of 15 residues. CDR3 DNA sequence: TGTGCCACTCAGGATGCGCCCATTCATTACAATGAGCAGTTCTTC. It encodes CATQDAPIHYNEQFF.

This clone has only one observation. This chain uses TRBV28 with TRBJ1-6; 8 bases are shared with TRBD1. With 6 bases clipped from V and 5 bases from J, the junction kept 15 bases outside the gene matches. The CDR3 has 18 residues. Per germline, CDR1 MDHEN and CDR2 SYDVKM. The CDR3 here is CASSPPGQEILNNSPLHF. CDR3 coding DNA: TGTGCCAGCAGCCCTCCGGGACAGGAGATACTAAATAATTCACCCCTCCACTTT. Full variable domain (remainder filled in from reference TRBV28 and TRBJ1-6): DVKVTQSSRYLVKRTGEKVFLECVQDMDHENMFWYRQDPGLGLRLIYFSYDVKMKEKGDIPEGYSVSREKKERFSLILESASTNQTSMYLCASSPPGQEILNNSPLHFGNGTRLTVT.

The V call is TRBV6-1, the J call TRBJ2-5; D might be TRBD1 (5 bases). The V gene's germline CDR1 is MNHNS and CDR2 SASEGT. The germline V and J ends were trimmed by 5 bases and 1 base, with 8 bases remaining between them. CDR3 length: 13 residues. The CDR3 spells CASSRQFQETQYF. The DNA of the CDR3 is TGTGCCAGCAGTAGACAGTTCCAAGAGACCCAGTACTTC.

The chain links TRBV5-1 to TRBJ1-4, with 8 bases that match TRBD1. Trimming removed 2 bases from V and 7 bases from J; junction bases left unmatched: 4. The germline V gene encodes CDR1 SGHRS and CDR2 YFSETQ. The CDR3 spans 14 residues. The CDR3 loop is CASSFGQGVEKLFF. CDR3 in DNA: TGCGCCAGCAGCTTTGGACAGGGAGTTGAAAAACTGTTTTTT.

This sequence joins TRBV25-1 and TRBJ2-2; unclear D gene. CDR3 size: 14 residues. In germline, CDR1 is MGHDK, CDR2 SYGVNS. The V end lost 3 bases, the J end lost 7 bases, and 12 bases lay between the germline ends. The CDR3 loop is CASSDPPERGELFF. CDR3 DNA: TGTGCCAGCAGTGACCCACCGGAGCGCGGGGAGCTGTTTTTT.

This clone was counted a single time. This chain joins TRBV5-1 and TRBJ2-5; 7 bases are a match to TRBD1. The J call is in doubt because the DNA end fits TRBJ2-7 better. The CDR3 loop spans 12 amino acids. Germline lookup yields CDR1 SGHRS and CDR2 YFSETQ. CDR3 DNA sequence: TGCGCCAGCAGCTTGGACAGGGGCGAGCAGTACTTC. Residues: CASSLDRGEQYF.

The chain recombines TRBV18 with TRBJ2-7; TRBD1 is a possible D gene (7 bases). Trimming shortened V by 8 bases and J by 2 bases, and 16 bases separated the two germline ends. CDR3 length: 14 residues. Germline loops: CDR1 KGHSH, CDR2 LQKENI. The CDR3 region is CASAGQREPYEQYF. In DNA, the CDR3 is TGTGCCAGCGCGGGACAGCGCGAACCCTACGAGCAGTACTTC.

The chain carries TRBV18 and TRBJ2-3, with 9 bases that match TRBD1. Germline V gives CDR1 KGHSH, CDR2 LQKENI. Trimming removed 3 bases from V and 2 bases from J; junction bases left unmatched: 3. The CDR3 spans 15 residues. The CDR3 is CASSPTGGHTDTQYF. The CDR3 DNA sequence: TGTGCCAGCTCACCCACAGGGGGCCACACAGATACGCAGTATTTT.

The CDR3 here is CASSSPLKPQHF. CDR3 bases: TGTGCCAGCAGCTCCCCTTTAAAGCCCCAGCATTTT. The chain recombines TRBV28 with TRBJ1-5; D call uncertain. Germline lookup yields CDR1 MDHEN and CDR2 SYDVKM. The V gene lost 6 bases and the J gene lost 8 bases, with 11 bases spanning the gap. This CDR3 region has 12 residues.